This TCR beta chain is from a study of blood T cell repertoires in COVID-19. Study-level information: Italy, Spain and the United States were the sources of the convalescent and acute COVID-19 samples. PBMCs, B-cell-depleted T cells, or T cells were the source of the cDNA or gDNA that made up the material.

In the source study's methods: Estimated nucleated cell counts came from reference gene primer amplification. Data came from immunoSEQ multiplex PCR; TCRdb stores just in-frame clones and leaves some out. V and J calls and clone size are given by that table; D and trimming were obtained from the DNA. The table records approximately 230,000 clones, about 80% of them present only once. The V end was cut by 6 bases, the J end by 8 bases, with 16 bases between. This CDR3 contains 13 residues. Germline V lookup: CDR1 MNHEY, CDR2 SVGAGI. This receptor was taken from a man older than 75 with acute or convalescent COVID-19. Material: peripheral blood. The chain is built from TRBV6-5 and TRBJ1-1; D ambiguous. The CDR3 spells CASRTETGSEAFF. CDR3 DNA: TGTGCCAGCAGGACCGAGACGGGATCGGAAGCTTTCTTT.